What follows is one T cell receptor beta chain and its context. V was pared by 2 bases and J by 11 bases, with 9 bases of the junction left unmatched. Germline assignment: CDR1 MGHDK and CDR2 SYGVNS. The CDR3 is 14 residues long. This sample is drawn from a study of blood T cells in healthy people across ages. PCR was performed a second time for about 7 to 12 cycles using a sample-barcoded 5' primer and a J-beta primer mix. TCRdb fed the 5' RACE reads into MiXCR, producing one record per CDR3 protein. The data contain some 880,000 distinct CDR3 sequences, about 36% of them singletons. The specimen sequenced was blood. The clonotype comes from a man younger than 35 in good health. This rearrangement joins TRBV25-1 to TRBJ1-1, with 9 bases identical to TRBD1. The CDR3, as DNA: TGTGCCAGCAGTGAAGCCCGGGACAGGGTGGGTGCTTTCTTT. This translates into CASSEARDRVGAFF. Complete variable domain (other parts from reference TRBV25-1 and TRBJ1-1): EADIYQTPRYLVIGTGKKITLECSQTMGHDKMYWYQQDPGMELHLIHYSYGVNSTEKGDLSSESTVSRIRTEHFPLTLESARPSHTSQYLCASSEARDRVGAFFGQGTRLTVV.